A single sample is the source of the 8 T cell receptor beta chains below, sequenced in a study of blood T cells in healthy people across ages. The second PCR ran roughly 6 to 12 cycles with a sample-barcoded 5' primer and J-beta primers. TCRdb called the 5' RACE reads again in MiXCR, with one record for every CDR3 protein. The sample includes roughly 800,000 distinct CDR3 sequences, around a quarter of them seen just once. These data also featured in a second study, about T cells of mothers and their children.

Source material: blood. Receptors originate from a boy younger than 18 in good health.

This clonotype was found a few times. Mismatch with germline at one junction end may stem from a read error. This chain connects TRBV7-8 to TRBJ2-1, with D tentatively TRBD1 (6 bases). The germline V gene encodes CDR1 SGHVS and CDR2 FQNEAQ. The CDR3 loop spans 14 amino acids. The CDR3: CASSLDRNYNERFF. CDR3 DNA sequence: TGTGCCAGCAGCCTAGACAGGAACTACAATGAGCGGTTCTTC.

J is TRBJ2-1 and V is TRBV7-9, with 9 bases matching TRBD2. CDR3 size: 19 residues. J lost 0 bases, V lost 5 bases, and 14 bases had no gene match. Germline CDR1 and CDR2: SEHNR and FQNEAQ (reference sequence). As DNA, the CDR3 is TGTGCCAGCAGCCATGCCGGGCTAGCGGGACGAAGCTCCTACAATGAGCAGTTCTTC. The encoded protein is CASSHAGLAGRSSYNEQFF. The full variable domain, in which reference TRBV7-9 and TRBJ2-1 provide the parts outside the CDR3, is DTGVSQNPRHKITKRGQNVTFRCDPISEHNRLYWYRQTLGQGPEFLTYFQNEAQLEKSRLLSDRFSAERPKGSFSTLEIQRTEQGDSAMYLCASSHAGLAGRSSYNEQFFGPGTRLTVL.

This clonotype was seen a few times. J is TRBJ1-1 and V is TRBV5-6; D is possibly TRBD1 (6 bases). The germline CDR1 and CDR2 sequences are SGHDT and YYEEEE. The germline V and J ends were trimmed by 9 bases and 5 bases, with 14 bases remaining between them. This CDR3 is built from 12 residues. The CDR3 region has the DNA TGTGCCACCGGCAGGGGTGAGACTGAAGCTTTCTTT. It translates to CATGRGETEAFF.

This chain joins TRBV20-1 and TRBJ2-7; D is unresolved. V lost 6 bases and J 2 bases, leaving 14 bases between the germline ends. Germline CDR1 reads DFQATT; CDR2 reads SNEGSKA (reference sequence). The CDR3 has 13 residues. The CDR3 region is CSATVGIPYEQYF. CDR3 sequence (DNA): TGCAGTGCCACCGTAGGGATTCCCTACGAGCAGTACTTC.

This clonotype was observed a handful of times. The chain is built from TRBV9 and TRBJ1-4; 8 nucleotides line up with TRBD1. The CDR3 is made up of 16 amino acids. CDR1 and CDR2 from the germline V gene are SGDLS and YYNGEE. V trimming: 2 bases; J trimming: 4 bases; junction bases outside the gene matches: 7. CDR3 sequence (DNA): TGTGCCAGCAGCGTCGCGGCGGGACAGGATAATGAAAAACTGTTTTTT. Translated: CASSVAAGQDNEKLFF.

This clonotype has just a few counts. The V and J genes are TRBV29-1 and TRBJ1-2, with unresolved D. This CDR3 has 11 amino acids. V lost 7 bases to trimming and J lost 4 bases, with 10 bases between them. Germline-derived CDR1 and CDR2 are SQVTM and ANQGSEA. The CDR3 region is CSDYNPYGYTF. CDR3 nucleotide sequence: TGCAGCGACTACAACCCCTATGGCTACACCTTC.

This clonotype was found a few times. The J gene is TRBJ2-7, the V gene TRBV20-1; tentatively, D is TRBD1 or TRBD2 (5 bases each). The V gene's germline CDR1 is DFQATT and CDR2 SNEGSKA (reference sequence). This CDR3 comprises 15 residues. The V end was cut by 0 bases, the J end by 3 bases, with 15 bases between. The CDR3 bases are TGCAGTGCTAGAGATATAGAACAGGAGGTCTACGAGCAGTACTTC. Residues: CSARDIEQEVYEQYF.

The sample holds a few counts of this clonotype. The chain links TRBV29-1 to TRBJ2-2, with 7 bases fitting TRBD2. This CDR3 region has 14 residues. The trim removed 6 bases at V and 0 bases at J, leaving 4 bases unmatched. Germline assignment: CDR1 SQVTM and CDR2 ANQGSEA. CDR3 sequence reads: CSVTGLANTGELFF. For the CDR3, the DNA is TGCAGCGTAACAGGACTAGCGAACACCGGGGAGCTGTTTTTT.